The entry that follows covers one T cell receptor beta chain sequence. The data are from a study of blood T cell repertoires in COVID-19. Whole-study context: In each case, the material was cDNA or gDNA derived from T cells, B-cell-depleted T cells, or PBMCs.

Method: immunoSEQ multiplex PCR; TCRdb's copy keeps in-frame clones and lacks some. Of 70,000 to 100,000 clones listed, roughly 90% are singletons. This CDR3 has 14 amino acids. Germline lookup yields CDR1 GTSNPN and CDR2 SVGIG (reference sequence). The V gene end was trimmed by 4 bases and the J gene end by 5 bases; junction bases not matched to a gene: 4. This receptor was obtained from an elderly woman with acute or convalescent COVID-19. The V and J genes are TRBV30 and TRBJ1-4; the match to TRBD1 covers 10 bases. Sequencing input: peripheral blood. The CDR3 reads CAWTRTGGNEKLFF. CDR3 in DNA: TGTGCCTGGACCCGGACAGGGGGAAATGAAAAACTGTTTTTT.